Detailed here is one TCR beta chain. The CDR3 is 15 amino acids. Per the germline V gene, CDR1 is SGHTA and CDR2 is FQGNSA. V was pared by 6 bases and J by 5 bases, with 6 bases of the junction left unmatched. The data are from a study of early T cells in non-severe SARS-CoV-2 infection. From the 5' RACE reads, TCRdb called clonotypes with MiXCR, one entry per CDR3 protein. Counted here are approximately 58,000 distinct CDR3 sequences, 9% to 15% occurring once; the ten biggest clones make up 2.5%. The chain combines TRBV7-2 with TRBJ2-3, with 12 bases lining up with TRBD2. The receptor comes from an adult who was a healthcare worker with PCR-confirmed SARS-CoV-2 infection or an uninfected control (not recorded which). The specimen was whole blood, collected at baseline. CDR3 region: CASRPSGRAKDTQYF. The CDR3 DNA sequence: TGTGCCAGCAGGCCTAGCGGGAGGGCCAAAGATACGCAGTATTTT.